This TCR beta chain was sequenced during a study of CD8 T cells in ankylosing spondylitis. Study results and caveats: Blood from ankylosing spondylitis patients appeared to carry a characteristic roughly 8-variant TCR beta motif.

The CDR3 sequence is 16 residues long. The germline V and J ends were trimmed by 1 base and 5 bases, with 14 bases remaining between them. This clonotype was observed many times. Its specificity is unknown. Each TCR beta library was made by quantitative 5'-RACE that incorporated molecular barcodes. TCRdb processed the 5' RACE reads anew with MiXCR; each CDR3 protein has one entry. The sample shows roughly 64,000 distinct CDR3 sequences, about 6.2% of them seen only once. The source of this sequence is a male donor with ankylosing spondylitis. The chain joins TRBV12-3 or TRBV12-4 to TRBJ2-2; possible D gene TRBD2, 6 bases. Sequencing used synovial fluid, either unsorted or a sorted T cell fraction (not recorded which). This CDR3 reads CASSLGQGLETGELFF. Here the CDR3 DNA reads TGTGCCAGCAGTTTAGGGCAGGGACTCGAGACCGGGGAGCTGTTTTTT.